This T cell receptor beta chain was obtained from a study of blood T cell repertoires in COVID-19. Study-level information: The United States, Italy and Spain provided the acute and convalescent COVID-19 samples.

The participants were between about 18 and 90 years old and came from about two dozen US areas. Cohorts were assigned according to the clinical history that participants reported. V dropped 4 bases and J dropped 6; count of bases not matched to a gene: 17. From germline, CDR1 is SGHRS and CDR2 YFSETQ. This CDR3 has 18 amino acids. Authors' processing steps: Counts of nucleated cells, estimated from reference gene primer amplification, were obtained. Here immunoSEQ multiplex PCR was the method, and the copy in TCRdb shows in-frame clones only, minus some. Clone size and V and J calls were adopted from that table, with D and trimming inferred from the DNA. The sample has fewer than 350,000 clones; around nine tenths are singletons.

The genes are TRBV5-1 and TRBJ2-7, with 12 bases identical to TRBD1. Sequencing was done on a sample of PBMCs or T cells enriched from blood (not recorded which). The receptor comes from a woman aged 55-69 years in a cohort exposed to, infected with or recovered from COVID-19 (not recorded which). CDR3 protein: CASSPGGDRGLRWGEQYF. Here the CDR3 DNA reads TGCGCCAGCAGCCCAGGAGGGGACAGGGGGCTTCGCTGGGGCGAGCAGTACTTC.